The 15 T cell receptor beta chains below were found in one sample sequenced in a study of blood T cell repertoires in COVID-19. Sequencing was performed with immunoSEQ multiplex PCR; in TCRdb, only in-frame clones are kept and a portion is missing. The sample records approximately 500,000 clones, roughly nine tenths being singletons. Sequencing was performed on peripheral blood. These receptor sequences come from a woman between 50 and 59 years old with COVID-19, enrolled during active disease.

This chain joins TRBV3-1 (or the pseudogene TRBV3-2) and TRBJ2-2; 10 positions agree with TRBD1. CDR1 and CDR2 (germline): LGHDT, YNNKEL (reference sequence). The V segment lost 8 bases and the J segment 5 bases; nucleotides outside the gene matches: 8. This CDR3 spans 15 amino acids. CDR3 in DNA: TGTGCCAGCCGCCGGGACAGGGGTGGAACCGGGGAGCTGTTTTTT. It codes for CASRRDRGGTGELFF.

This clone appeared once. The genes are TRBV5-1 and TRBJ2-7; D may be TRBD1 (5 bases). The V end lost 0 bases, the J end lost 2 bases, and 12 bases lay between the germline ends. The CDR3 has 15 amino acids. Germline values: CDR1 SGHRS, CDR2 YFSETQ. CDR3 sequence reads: CASSLVPGPPYEQYF. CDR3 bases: TGCGCCAGCAGCTTGGTGCCAGGGCCCCCCTACGAGCAGTACTTC.

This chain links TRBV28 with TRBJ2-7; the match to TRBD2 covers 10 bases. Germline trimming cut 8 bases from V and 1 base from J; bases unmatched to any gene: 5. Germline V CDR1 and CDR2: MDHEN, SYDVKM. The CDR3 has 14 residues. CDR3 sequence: CASSIAGGSYEQYF. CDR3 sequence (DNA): TGTGCCAGCTCGATAGCGGGGGGTTCCTACGAGCAGTACTTC.

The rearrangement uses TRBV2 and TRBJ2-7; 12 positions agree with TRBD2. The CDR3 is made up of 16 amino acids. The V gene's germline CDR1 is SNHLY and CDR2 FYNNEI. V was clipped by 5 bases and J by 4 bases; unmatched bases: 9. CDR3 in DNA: TGTGCCAGCAGTTCCCCAAGGACTAGCGGGGTTTACGAGCAGTACTTC. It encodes CASSSPRTSGVYEQYF. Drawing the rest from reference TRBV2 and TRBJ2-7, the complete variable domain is EPEVTQTPSHQVTQMGQEVILRCVPISNHLYFYWYRQILGQKVEFLVSFYNNEISEKSEIFDDQFSVERPDGSNFTLKIRSTKLEDSAMYFCASSSPRTSGVYEQYFGPGTRLTVT.

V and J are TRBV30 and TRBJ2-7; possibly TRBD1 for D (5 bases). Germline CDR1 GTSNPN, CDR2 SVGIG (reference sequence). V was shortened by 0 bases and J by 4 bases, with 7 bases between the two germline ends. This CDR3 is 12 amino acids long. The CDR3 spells CAWSVTEYEQYF. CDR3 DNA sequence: TGTGCCTGGAGTGTGACAGAATACGAGCAGTACTTC.

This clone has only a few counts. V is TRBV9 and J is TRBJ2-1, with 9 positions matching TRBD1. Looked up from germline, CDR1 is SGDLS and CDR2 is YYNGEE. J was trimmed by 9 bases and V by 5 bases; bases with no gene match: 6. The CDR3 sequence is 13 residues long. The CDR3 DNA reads TGTGCCAGCAGAGCGGGACAGGGCATTGAGCAGTTCTTC. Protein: CASRAGQGIEQFF. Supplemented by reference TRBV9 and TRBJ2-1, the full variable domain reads DSGVTQTPKHLITATGQRVTLRCSPRSGDLSVYWYQQSLDQGLQFLIQYYNGEERAKGNILERFSAQQFPDLHSELNLSSLELGDSALYFCASRAGQGIEQFFGPGTRLTVL.

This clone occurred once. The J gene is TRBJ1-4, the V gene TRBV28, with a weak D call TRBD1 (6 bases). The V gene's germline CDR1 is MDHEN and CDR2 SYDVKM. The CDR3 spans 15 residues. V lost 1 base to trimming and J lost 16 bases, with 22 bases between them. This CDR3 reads CASSLFGAGRWTAFF. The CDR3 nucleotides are TGTGCCAGCAGTTTATTCGGTGCTGGTCGGTGGACAGCGTTTTTT.

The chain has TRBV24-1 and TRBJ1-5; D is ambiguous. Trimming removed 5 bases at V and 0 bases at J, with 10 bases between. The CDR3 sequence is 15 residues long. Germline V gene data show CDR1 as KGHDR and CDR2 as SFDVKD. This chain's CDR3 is CATSAGGSSNQPQHF. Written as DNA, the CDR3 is TGTGCCACCAGTGCCGGAGGCTCTAGCAATCAGCCCCAGCATTTT.

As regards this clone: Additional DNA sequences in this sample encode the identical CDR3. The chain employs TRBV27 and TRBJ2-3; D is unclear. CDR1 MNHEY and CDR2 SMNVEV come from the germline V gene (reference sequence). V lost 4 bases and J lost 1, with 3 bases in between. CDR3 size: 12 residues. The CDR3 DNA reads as TGTGCCAGCAGTTCCGGCACAGATACGCAGTATTTT. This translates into CASSSGTDTQYF.

The CDR3 DNA follows: TGTGCCAGCAGCCCAAGGCGGACAGGGGTGATCGGGGAGCTGTTTTTT. This encodes CASSPRRTGVIGELFF. The chain uses TRBV5-4 and TRBJ2-2; 9 bases align to TRBD1. Germline trimming cut 4 bases from V and 7 bases from J; bases unmatched to any gene: 11. This CDR3 is 16 amino acids long. Germline V gene sequence: CDR1 SGHNT, CDR2 YYREEE (reference sequence).

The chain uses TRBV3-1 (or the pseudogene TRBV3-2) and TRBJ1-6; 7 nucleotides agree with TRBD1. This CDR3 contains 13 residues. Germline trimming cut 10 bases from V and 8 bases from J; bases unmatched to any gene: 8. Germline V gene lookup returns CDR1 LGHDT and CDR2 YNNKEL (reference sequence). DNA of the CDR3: TGTGCCATCCCGGGACAGATACATTCACCCCTCCACTTT. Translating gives CAIPGQIHSPLHF.

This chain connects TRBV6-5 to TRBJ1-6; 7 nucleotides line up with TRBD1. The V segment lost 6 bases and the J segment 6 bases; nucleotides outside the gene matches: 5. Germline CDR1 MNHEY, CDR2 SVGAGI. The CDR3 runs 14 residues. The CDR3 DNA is TGTGCCAGCAGCCGGGGACAGATTAATTCACCCCTCCACTTT. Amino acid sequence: CASSRGQINSPLHF.

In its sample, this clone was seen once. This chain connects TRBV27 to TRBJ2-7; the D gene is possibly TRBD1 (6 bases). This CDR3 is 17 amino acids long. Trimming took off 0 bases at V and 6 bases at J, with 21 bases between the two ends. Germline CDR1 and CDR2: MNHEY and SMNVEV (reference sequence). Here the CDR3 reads CASSLSIGDTQGPEQYF. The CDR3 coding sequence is TGTGCCAGCAGTTTATCGATAGGGGACACCCAAGGGCCCGAGCAGTACTTC.

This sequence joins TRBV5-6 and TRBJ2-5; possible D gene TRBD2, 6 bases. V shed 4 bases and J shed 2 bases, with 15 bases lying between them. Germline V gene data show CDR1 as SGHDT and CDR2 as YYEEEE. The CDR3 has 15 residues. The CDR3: CASSLGGAGQETQYF. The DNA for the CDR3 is TGTGCCAGCAGCCTAGGAGGGGCCGGGCAAGAGACCCAGTACTTC. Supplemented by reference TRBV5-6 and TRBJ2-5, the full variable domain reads DAGVTQSPTHLIKTRGQQVTLRCSPKSGHDTVSWYQQALGQGPQFIFQYYEEEERQRGNFPDRFSGHQFPNYSSELNVNALLLGDSALYLCASSLGGAGQETQYFGPGTRLLVL.

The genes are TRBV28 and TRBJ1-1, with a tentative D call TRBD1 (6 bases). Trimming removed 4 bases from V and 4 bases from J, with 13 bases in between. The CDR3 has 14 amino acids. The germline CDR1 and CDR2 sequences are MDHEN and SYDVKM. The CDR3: CASSYRDGITEAFF. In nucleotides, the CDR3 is TGTGCCAGCAGTTACAGGGATGGAATCACTGAAGCTTTCTTT.